The 4 T cell receptor beta chains below were found in one sample sequenced in a study of lymphopenia after photon versus proton radiotherapy. Sequenced by immunoSEQ multiplex PCR; TCRdb stores in-frame clones only, minus some. The sample shows about 45,000 clones, about 85% of them seen only once. Source: peripheral blood, taken from a patient treated with photon-based radiotherapy. These receptors were taken from a man in his forties with gastric cancer.

The rearrangement joins TRBV5-4 to TRBJ1-1; 7 bases align to TRBD1. The V segment lost 4 bases and the J segment 1 base; nucleotides outside the gene matches: 7. Germline assignment: CDR1 SGHNT and CDR2 YYREEE (reference sequence). The length of the CDR3 is 15 residues. The CDR3 nucleotides are TGTGCCAGCAGCCAGGACAGGTCGGGGAACACTGAAGCTTTCTTT. Translation gives CASSQDRSGNTEAFF.

This clone was counted once. The chain combines TRBV4-3 with TRBJ2-7; 7 positions agree with TRBD1. V was clipped by 1 base and J by 5 bases; unmatched bases: 14. The length of the CDR3 is 17 residues. Germline loops: CDR1 LGHNA, CDR2 YSLEER. CDR3 protein: CASSQAFQDRYWNEQYF. The CDR3 DNA reads TGCGCCAGCAGCCAAGCCTTTCAGGACAGGTACTGGAACGAGCAGTACTTC.

This chain uses TRBV10-3 with TRBJ2-5, with D perhaps TRBD2 (6 bases). V lost 7 bases and J lost 0, with 9 bases in between. This CDR3 has 13 amino acids. The germline gives CDR1 ENHRY, CDR2 SYGVKD. CDR3 protein: CAITPGDQETQYF. CDR3 bases: TGTGCCATCACCCCGGGGGACCAAGAGACCCAGTACTTC.

This rearrangement joins TRBV20-1 to TRBJ1-1, with a possible D match to TRBD1 (5 bases). Germline V CDR1 and CDR2: DFQATT, SNEGSKA (reference sequence). CDR3 length: 11 residues. Between the trimmed V and J ends, which lost 7 bases and 1 base, there was a span of 7 bases. In DNA form, the CDR3 reads TGCAGTGGGGGGGGGAACACTGAAGCTTTCTTT. Residues: CSGGGNTEAFF.